The rows below give T cell receptor beta chains drawn from one sample of a study of T cell responses to AZD1222 COVID-19 vaccine. The repertoire was sequenced with immunoSEQ multiplex PCR; TCRdb's copy has only in-frame clones and lacks some. Among approximately 140,000 clones listed, 75% to 95% were seen once. Sequenced material: peripheral blood, taken 28 days after the second AZD1222 dose. These receptor sequences come from an adult who received the AZD1222 COVID-19 vaccine. Both conserved end residues are part of each CDR3. The D gene is left open where the match is weak. The size of a clone is reported for some rows only, either as once, few or many, or as a class for expanded clones.

>14|TRBJ1-5|NA|TRBV20-1|NA
CSASLYFSNQPQHF
TGCAGTGCTAGTCTCTATTTTAGCAATCAGCCCCAGCATTTT
>15|TRBJ1-1|NA|TRBV7-9|NA
CASSLANSEATEAFF
TGTGCCAGCAGCTTGGCGAATTCGGAGGCCACTGAAGCTTTCTTT
>16|TRBJ2-1|NA|TRBV11-3|TRBD1
CASSLVVGGNFGEQFF
TGTGCCAGCAGCCTAGTGGTAGGGGGCAATTTCGGTGAGCAGTTCTTC
>14|TRBJ1-5|NA|TRBV6-6|TRBD1
CASSPWTGFQPQHF
TGTGCCAGCAGTCCATGGACAGGGTTTCAGCCCCAGCATTTT
>16|TRBJ1-3|NA|TRBV5-1|NA
CASSLEGRSSGNTIYF
TGCGCCAGCAGCCTCGAAGGGAGAAGCTCTGGAAACACCATATATTTT
>11|TRBJ1-2|NA|TRBV20-1|NA
CSARVADGYTF
TGCAGTGCTAGAGTGGCTGATGGCTACACCTTC
>15|TRBJ2-2|NA|TRBV10-2|NA
CASSESGVSTGELFF
TGCGCCAGCAGTGAGTCGGGGGTCAGCACCGGGGAGCTGTTTTTT
>12|TRBJ1-1|once|TRBV6-2/TRBV6-3|NA
CASRPRQTEAFF
TGTGCCAGCAGACCTCGACAGACTGAAGCTTTCTTT
>16|TRBJ1-4|once|TRBV6-6|NA
CASRADSSATNEKLFF
TGTGCCAGCAGGGCCGACAGCTCGGCAACTAATGAAAAACTGTTTTTT
>13|TRBJ1-2|NA|TRBV6-5|TRBD1
CASSRQGNYGYTF
TGTGCCAGCAGTAGACAGGGTAACTATGGCTACACCTTC
>14|TRBJ2-7|NA|TRBV19|NA
CASSARDAGYEQYF
TGTGCCAGTAGTGCCCGGGACGCCGGCTACGAGCAGTACTTC
>22|TRBJ1-2|NA|TRBV19|TRBD1
CASSIFLLDREQGDARIYGYTF
TGTGCCAGTAGTATATTCTTATTAGATCGAGAACAGGGGGACGCCCGCATCTATGGCTACACCTTC
>21|TRBJ2-1|once|TRBV3-1/TRBV3-2|TRBD1
CASSPRSIRDSQPQLAFEQFF
TGTGCCAGCAGCCCAAGGTCCATTCGGGACAGCCAACCCCAGCTAGCATTTGAGCAGTTCTTC
>13|TRBJ1-2|NA|TRBV6-5|TRBD1
CASSRQGYNGYTF
TGTGCCAGCAGCAGACAGGGGTACAATGGCTACACCTTC
>13|TRBJ2-7|NA|TRBV30|NA
CAWSGGASYEQYF
TGTGCCTGGAGTGGAGGAGCTTCCTACGAGCAGTACTTC
>14|TRBJ2-1|NA|TRBV10-2|NA
CASSEGQINNEQFF
TGCGCCAGCAGTGAAGGACAGATAAACAATGAGCAGTTCTTC
>14|TRBJ1-5|NA|TRBV24-1|NA
CATAPNRVEQPQHF
TGTGCCACCGCGCCGAACAGGGTAGAGCAGCCCCAGCATTTT
>15|TRBJ2-1|NA|TRBV2|NA
CASSENPPGINEQFF
TGTGCCAGCAGTGAAAATCCCCCGGGTATCAATGAGCAGTTCTTC
>14|TRBJ1-1|NA|TRBV25-1|NA
CASSESPPGAKAFF
TGTGCCAGCAGTGAATCTCCCCCGGGCGCGAAAGCTTTCTTT
>14|TRBJ1-1|NA|TRBV30|TRBD1
CALITGAGDTEAFF
TGTGCCTTGATAACAGGGGCTGGGGACACTGAAGCTTTCTTT
>14|TRBJ1-1|once|TRBV29-1|TRBD1
CSVLQGGAYTEAFF
TGCAGCGTTTTACAGGGGGGGGCCTACACTGAAGCTTTCTTT
>17|TRBJ1-1|NA|TRBV7-2|NA
CASSLDGGTLLGTEAFF
TGTGCCAGCAGCTTAGATGGAGGGACCCTACTTGGGACTGAAGCTTTCTTT
>15|TRBJ2-7|NA|TRBV7-9|NA
CASSLYGAELYEQYF
TGTGCCAGCAGCTTATATGGAGCGGAGCTCTACGAGCAGTACTTC
>21|TRBJ2-3|NA|TRBV2|TRBD2
CASPGPQGAGGLGLRTDTQYF
TGTGCCAGTCCCGGTCCTCAGGGCGCGGGAGGCCTAGGACTACGCACAGATACGCAGTATTTT
>14|TRBJ1-5|NA|TRBV29-1|TRBD1
CSARTGTSNQPQHF
TGCAGCGCACGGACAGGGACGAGCAATCAGCCCCAGCATTTT
>15|TRBJ2-1|NA|TRBV24-1|NA
CATSDAGSSYNEQFF
TGTGCCACCAGTGATGCCGGGAGTTCCTACAATGAGCAGTTCTTC
>15|TRBJ1-1|NA|TRBV7-5|NA
CVRSLARGGGTEAFF
TGTGTCAGAAGCTTAGCGAGAGGGGGAGGAACTGAAGCTTTCTTT
>14|TRBJ1-5|NA|TRBV19|NA
CASSIGLSNQPQHF
TGTGCCAGTAGTATTGGGCTTAGCAATCAGCCCCAGCATTTT
>15|TRBJ2-3|NA|TRBV24-1|TRBD2
CATSELAGLTDTQYF
TGTGCCACCAGTGAGCTAGCGGGCCTCACAGATACGCAGTATTTT
>14|TRBJ2-7|NA|TRBV6-6|TRBD1
CASSTGTGSHEQYF
TGTGCCAGCAGTACCGGGACAGGGAGCCACGAGCAGTACTTC
>16|TRBJ2-3|NA|TRBV5-8|TRBD2
CASSSGTSGRTDTQYF
TGTGCCAGCAGCTCCGGGACTAGCGGGAGGACAGATACGCAGTATTTT
>14|TRBJ1-2|once|TRBV5-1|TRBD1
CASSSGTGRYGYTF
TGCGCCAGCAGCTCCGGGACAGGACGCTATGGCTACACCTTC
>15|TRBJ2-1|NA|TRBV6-4|TRBD1
CASSDRGTGGLEQFF
TGTGCCAGCAGTGACAGGGGGACAGGGGGCCTTGAGCAGTTCTTC
>14|TRBJ2-5|NA|TRBV10-3|NA
CAITDTPSAETQYF
TGTGCCATCACTGACACCCCTTCGGCGGAGACCCAGTACTTC
>12|TRBJ1-5|once|TRBV16|NA
CASSPSHQPQHF
TGTGCCAGCAGCCCGAGTCATCAGCCCCAGCATTTT
>13|TRBJ1-2|NA|TRBV10-1|NA
CASSESGQYGYTF
TGCGCCAGCAGTGAGTCAGGGCAGTATGGCTACACCTTC
>11|TRBJ2-1|NA|TRBV6-5|NA
CASRWLGDLFF
TGTGCCAGCAGGTGGTTGGGGGATCTGTTCTTC
>15|TRBJ1-4|once|TRBV5-1|NA
CASSFRDAANEKLFF
TGCGCCAGCAGCTTCCGGGACGCAGCTAATGAAAAACTGTTTTTT
>13|TRBJ2-7|NA|TRBV7-2|NA
CASSFDRDYEQYF
TGTGCCAGCAGCTTTGACAGAGACTACGAGCAGTACTTC
>16|TRBJ1-5|once|TRBV4-1|NA
CASSQDPGMRNQPQHF
TGCGCCAGCAGCCAAGATCCCGGTATGCGCAATCAGCCCCAGCATTTT
>13|TRBJ2-5|NA|TRBV24-1|NA
CATSGGGPGTQYF
TGTGCCACCAGTGGGGGGGGGCCGGGGACCCAGTACTTC
>15|TRBJ2-5|NA|TRBV3-1/TRBV3-2|NA
CASSQDERQTETQYF
TGTGCCAGCAGCCAAGATGAGAGACAGACCGAGACCCAGTACTTC
>16|TRBJ1-2|NA|TRBV16|NA
CASSQAGVALLDGYTF
TGTGCCAGCAGCCAAGCGGGAGTCGCATTACTTGACGGCTACACCTTC
>15|TRBJ2-7|NA|TRBV7-6|TRBD2
CASSLDGRAIDEQYF
TGTGCCAGCAGCTTAGACGGGAGGGCCATCGACGAGCAGTACTTC
>18|TRBJ2-4|NA|TRBV11-2|NA
CASSLARTGKLAKNIQYF
TGTGCCAGCAGCTTAGCCCGAACAGGGAAGCTAGCCAAAAACATTCAGTACTTC
>14|TRBJ2-2|once|TRBV6-6|TRBD1
CASIGTGVTGELFF
TGTGCCAGCATTGGGACAGGGGTCACCGGGGAGCTGTTTTTT
>17|TRBJ1-2|NA|TRBV27|NA
CASSSPLKGGLGYGYTF
TGTGCCAGCAGTTCGCCCTTAAAGGGGGGGCTTGGCTATGGCTACACCTTC